This T cell receptor beta chain was captured in a study of blood T cell repertoires in COVID-19. Study background: Material from acute and convalescent COVID-19 was sourced from the United States, Italy and Spain. Sources were T cells, B-cell-depleted T cells, or PBMCs; the material itself was cDNA or gDNA.

Authors' data handling: Amplification of reference gene primers was used by the study to estimate nucleated cell counts. Method: immunoSEQ multiplex PCR; TCRdb's copy keeps in-frame clones and lacks some. D and trimming come from the DNA, and the V and J calls and clone size come from that table. This sample carries more than 150,000 clones, roughly 86% of them seen once, and the ten largest clones take approximately 0.6%. Seattle researchers signed up patients amid active infection and tracked them longitudinally. Sequences were obtained from peripheral blood. The sequence was collected from a man in his 60s with COVID-19, enrolled during active disease.

CDR3 loop: CASSPRLEGETQYF. CDR3 in DNA: TGTGCCAGCTCACCAAGACTAGAGGGAGAGACCCAGTACTTC. The chain links TRBV18 to TRBJ2-5, with D perhaps matching TRBD2 (6 bases). This CDR3 has 14 residues. Trimming cost V 2 bases and J 4 bases, with 11 bases left between them. Germline V gives CDR1 KGHSH, CDR2 LQKENI.